This T cell receptor beta chain was documented in a study of CD8+CD57+ T cells in acquired aplastic anemia. Trimming cost V 3 bases and J 6 bases, with 10 bases left between them. The CDR3 is made up of 12 amino acids. Germline values: CDR1 SGHDT, CDR2 YYEEEE. This clonotype occurred many times. TCR beta VDJ and CDR3 were profiled, and genomic DNA was the template. From the reads, TCRdb called clonotypes with MiXCR, one entry per CDR3 protein. The sample lists some 180,000 distinct CDR3 sequences, 45% to 50% occurring once. This clonotype originated in a human donor in good health. V gene TRBV5-6 combines with J gene TRBJ2-7; D is unresolved. Specimen: sorted CD4+, CD8+, or CD8+CD57+ T cells (not recorded which) from PBMCs. The CDR3 sequence is CASSYTTVEQYF. The CDR3, as DNA: TGTGCCAGCAGCTATACTACAGTCGAGCAGTACTTC.